Each of the 20 T cell receptor beta chains below was sequenced from the same sample in a study of T cell responses to AZD1222 COVID-19 vaccine. Measured with immunoSEQ multiplex PCR; TCRdb has only the in-frame clones, and not every one. The sample has about 94,000 clones, roughly 84% seen once. This material consisted of peripheral blood, taken on day 0 of AZD1222 vaccination. The receptors here all came from an adult in good health.

This clone was recorded only once. The CDR3 is CASSLNRGETQYF. CDR3 bases: TGCGCCAGCAGCTTGAACAGGGGAGAGACCCAGTACTTC. The chain uses TRBV5-1 and TRBJ2-5, with 7 bases lining up with TRBD1. In germline, CDR1 is SGHRS, CDR2 YFSETQ. The junction had 1 base not matched to a gene; V was cut back by 1 base and J by 4 bases. CDR3 length: 13 residues.

This clone was picked up one time. The chain recombines TRBV7-3 with TRBJ2-3, with 8 bases matching TRBD2. Germline V lookup: CDR1 SGHTA, CDR2 FQGTGA. J gave up 4 bases and V 4 bases, and 7 bases lay outside the gene matches. This CDR3 has 15 residues. CDR3 residues: CASSSRGGIADTQYF. Written as DNA, the CDR3 is TGTGCCAGCAGCTCCCGGGGGGGCATTGCAGATACGCAGTATTTT.

The CDR3 DNA reads TGTGCCAGCAGCCGGGGTGATGGCGAGCAGTACTTC. This translates into CASSRGDGEQYF. This sequence joins TRBV7-9 and TRBJ2-7; D might be TRBD2 (5 bases). Per germline, CDR1 SEHNR and CDR2 FQNEAQ (reference sequence). The V end lost 5 bases, the J end lost 6 bases, and 11 bases lay between the germline ends. This CDR3 spans 12 amino acids.

The gene calls are TRBV10-2 and TRBJ1-5; weak D call: TRBD1 (6 bases). The CDR3 is made up of 15 amino acids. The germline gives CDR1 WSHSY, CDR2 SAAADI. V lost 8 bases, J lost 0 bases, and 14 bases lay in between. The CDR3: CASSPQGPSNQPQHF. The CDR3 bases are TGCGCCAGCTCCCCCCAGGGGCCTAGCAATCAGCCCCAGCATTTT.

The chain is built from TRBV28 and TRBJ1-5; 7 nucleotides align to TRBD1. With V trimmed by 3 bases and J by 7 bases, 12 bases remained unmatched. CDR1 MDHEN and CDR2 SYDVKM come from the germline V gene. The CDR3 spans 16 residues. Here the CDR3 reads CASSFYHQQGRQPQHF. CDR3 bases: TGTGCCAGCAGTTTTTATCACCAACAGGGGCGGCAGCCCCAGCATTTT. Supplemented by reference TRBV28 and TRBJ1-5, the full variable domain reads DVKVTQSSRYLVKRTGEKVFLECVQDMDHENMFWYRQDPGLGLRLIYFSYDVKMKEKGDIPEGYSVSREKKERFSLILESASTNQTSMYLCASSFYHQQGRQPQHFGDGTRLSIL.

In this sample, this clone turned up a few times. Other DNA sequences of this sample code for an identical CDR3. The rearrangement uses TRBV9 and TRBJ2-7, with TRBD1 as a possible D gene (6 bases). The CDR3 is 15 residues long. Germline CDR1 SGDLS, CDR2 YYNGEE. Trimming took off 2 bases at V and 1 base at J, with 13 bases between the two ends. For the CDR3, the DNA is TGTGCCAGCAGCGTCTCCGGGACACATTCCTACGAGCAGTACTTC. As protein: CASSVSGTHSYEQYF.

The rearrangement joins TRBV5-1 to TRBJ1-1, with a possible D match to TRBD1 (5 bases). Germline V gene lookup returns CDR1 SGHRS and CDR2 YFSETQ. V gave up 2 bases and J gave up 1 base, with 12 bases separating them. The CDR3 is 15 residues long. The CDR3 DNA reads TGCGCCAGCAGCTTCGGGACGGAGAAGAACACTGAAGCTTTCTTT. This gives the protein CASSFGTEKNTEAFF.

The chain couples TRBV7-6 to TRBJ2-7, with D unclear. The germline CDR1 and CDR2 sequences are SGHVS and FNYEAQ. This CDR3 is built from 13 residues. V was pared by 2 bases and J by 4 bases, with 9 bases between. CDR3 DNA sequence: TGTGCCAGCAGCTTACGCAACTTATACGAGCAGTACTTC. Amino acid sequence: CASSLRNLYEQYF.

The chain couples TRBV27 to TRBJ1-2, with TRBD1 as a possible D gene (6 bases). Trimming took off 4 bases at V and 6 bases at J, with 12 bases between the two ends. This CDR3 has 13 residues. In germline, CDR1 is MNHEY, CDR2 SMNVEV (reference sequence). CDR3: CASSSGTIDGYTF. DNA for the CDR3: TGTGCCAGCAGTTCCGGGACAATCGATGGCTACACCTTC.

CDR3 in DNA: TGTGCCAGTGGGGACAGGGGAAGACGTGGCTACACCTTC. Protein sequence: CASGDRGRRGYTF. The rearrangement links TRBV19 to TRBJ1-2; TRBD1 aligns across 10 bases. The CDR3 length is 13 residues. J lost 7 bases, V lost 8 bases, and 7 bases had no gene match. The germline V gene encodes CDR1 LNHDA and CDR2 SQIVND (reference sequence).

The chain joins TRBV6-4 to TRBJ2-1; 9 bases are a match to TRBD1. The V and J ends lost 7 bases and 6 bases, in that order; junction bases with no gene match: 13. The CDR3 has 16 residues. Germline CDR1 reads MRHNA; CDR2 reads SNTAGT. CDR3 nucleotides: TGTGCCAGCACCAACCACCGGGACAGGGTAACCAATGAGCAGTTCTTC. It specifies CASTNHRDRVTNEQFF.

This chain connects TRBV5-6 to TRBJ1-4, with unresolved D. The germline V gene has CDR1 SGHDT and CDR2 YYEEEE. CDR3 length: 14 residues. V was shortened by 3 bases and J by 3 bases, with 9 bases between the two germline ends. The CDR3 bases are TGTGCCAGCAGCTCCGGCCTCCCTAATGAAAAACTGTTTTTT. Amino acid sequence: CASSSGLPNEKLFF.

This chain joins TRBV10-3 and TRBJ1-4; D gene unclear. CDR3 length equals 13 residues. Trimming shortened V by 2 bases and J by 5 bases, and 6 bases separated the two germline ends. From germline, CDR1 is ENHRY and CDR2 SYGVKD. CDR3 region: CAISERNNEKLFF. In nucleotides, the CDR3 is TGTGCCATCAGTGAGAGGAACAATGAAAAACTGTTTTTT.

The table lists this clone with a few counts. The V call is TRBV6-5, the J call TRBJ1-2; weak D call: TRBD1 (5 bases). Germline assignment: CDR1 MNHEY and CDR2 SVGAGI. The CDR3 is 13 residues long. V lost 8 bases to trimming and J lost 8 bases, with 18 bases between them. In DNA, the CDR3 is TGTGCCAGCGGTTCCCTTCCAGGGTCCGGCTACACCTTC. It specifies CASGSLPGSGYTF.

The chain has TRBV5-1 and TRBJ1-5, with D uncertain. Trimming pared 0 bases from V and 3 bases from J, leaving 10 bases between. Germline V CDR1 and CDR2: SGHRS, YFSETQ. The CDR3 is made up of 15 amino acids. CDR3 sequence reads: CASSLDARTNQPQHF. As DNA, the CDR3 is TGCGCCAGCAGCTTGGATGCCAGAACCAATCAGCCCCAGCATTTT.

The chain combines TRBV2 with TRBJ1-1; TRBD1 is a possible D gene (5 bases). V lost 3 bases to trimming and J lost 2 bases, with 13 bases between them. The CDR3 has 15 residues. CDR1 is SNHLY, CDR2 FYNNEI, per germline. The CDR3 sequence: CASSDLAGPNTEAFF. In nucleotides, the CDR3 is TGTGCCAGCAGTGACTTGGCAGGGCCTAACACTGAAGCTTTCTTT.

The chain joins TRBV19 to TRBJ1-4; 8 nucleotides agree with TRBD1. Germline V lookup: CDR1 LNHDA, CDR2 SQIVND (reference sequence). V lost 3 bases to trimming and J lost 5 bases; unmatched junction nucleotides: 2. The CDR3 loop spans 14 amino acids. CDR3 in amino acids: CASSMRQGNEKLFF. CDR3 bases: TGTGCCAGTAGTATGAGACAGGGGAATGAAAAACTGTTTTTT. Full variable domain (missing parts from reference TRBV19 and TRBJ1-4): DGGITQSPKYLFRKEGQNVTLSCEQNLNHDAMYWYRQDPGQGLRLIYYSQIVNDFQKGDIAEGYSVSREKKESFPLTVTSAQKNPTAFYLCASSMRQGNEKLFFGSGTQLSVL.

CDR3 protein: CASSLLSGGAPYEQYF. The CDR3 DNA reads as TGTGCCAGCAGCTTGTTGTCCGGGGGGGCCCCCTACGAGCAGTACTTC. The V gene is TRBV5-6, the J gene TRBJ2-7, with 8 bases matching TRBD2. The J segment lost 2 bases and the V segment lost 1 base, leaving 8 bases of the junction unmatched. Germline lookup yields CDR1 SGHDT and CDR2 YYEEEE. The CDR3 covers 16 residues.

The chain couples TRBV30 to TRBJ1-6; 7 bases agree with TRBD1. The germline CDR1 and CDR2 sequences are GTSNPN and SVGIG (reference sequence). This CDR3 has 14 amino acids. V trimming: 0 bases; J trimming: 7 bases; junction bases outside the gene matches: 3. The CDR3, as DNA: TGTGCCTGGAGTGTACCAGGGGGAAATTCACCCCTCCACTTT. Encoded protein: CAWSVPGGNSPLHF.

The chain is built from TRBV3-1 (or the pseudogene TRBV3-2) and TRBJ2-7; TRBD2 matches at 8 bases. V lost 1 base and J lost 3; bases outside the gene matches: 8. The CDR3 contains 16 residues. Germline CDR1 and CDR2: LGHDT and YNNKEL (reference sequence). Here the CDR3 reads CASSQAPSGGFYEQYF. DNA of the CDR3: TGTGCCAGCAGCCAAGCCCCCAGCGGGGGCTTCTACGAGCAGTACTTC.